One and the same sample provided the 16 T cell receptor beta chains below, sequenced in a study of OX40 agonist ivuxolimab in advanced cancers. Sequencing was performed with immunoSEQ multiplex PCR; in TCRdb, only in-frame clones are kept and a portion is missing. The sample has around 40,000 clones; approximately 86% are singletons. The sample consisted of CD4+ or CD8+ T cells sorted from blood, taken in a trial of the OX40 agonist ivuxolimab. Receptors originate from an adult with an advanced solid tumor such as melanoma, head and neck, liver or kidney cancer.

The chain combines TRBV4-3 with TRBJ1-3; D is unclear. The germline CDR1 and CDR2 sequences are LGHNA and YSLEER. CDR3 size: 13 residues. Trimming removed 1 base at V and 4 bases at J, with 5 bases between. The CDR3 reads CASSQGEGNTIYF. CDR3 bases: TGCGCCAGCAGCCAAGGGGAAGGAAACACCATATATTTT.

This sequence joins TRBV4-1 and TRBJ2-7, with 7 bases that match TRBD1. Germline lookup yields CDR1 MGHRA and CDR2 YSYEKL. The CDR3 contains 15 residues. The V segment lost 0 bases and the J segment 5 bases; nucleotides outside the gene matches: 7. The CDR3: CASSQDEGARNEQYF. The CDR3, as DNA: TGCGCCAGCAGCCAAGATGAGGGGGCTCGGAACGAGCAGTACTTC.

The V call is TRBV5-4, the J call TRBJ2-3; unclear D gene. Germline CDR1 SGHNT, CDR2 YYREEE (reference sequence). Trimming removed 4 bases from V and 0 bases from J, with 6 bases in between. The CDR3 consists of 13 residues. The CDR3 is CASSADSTDTQYF. CDR3 nucleotides: TGTGCCAGCAGCGCGGACAGCACAGATACGCAGTATTTT.

The rearrangement joins TRBV13 to TRBJ2-1; 9 bases line up with TRBD2. Losses at the gene ends were 4 bases for V and 5 bases for J; bases not matched to a gene: 0. The CDR3 extends over 13 amino acids. From germline, CDR1 is PRHDT and CDR2 FYEKMQ (reference sequence). The CDR3 spells CASSWTSDNEQFF. The CDR3 region has the DNA TGTGCCAGCAGCTGGACTAGCGACAATGAGCAGTTCTTC.

This sequence joins TRBV7-2 and TRBJ2-6; the D gene is possibly TRBD2 (6 bases). Trimming took 6 bases from V and 1 from J, leaving 7 bases between them. The germline gives CDR1 SGHTA, CDR2 FQGNSA. The CDR3 consists of 14 residues. CDR3 DNA sequence: TGTGCCAGCAGTGGGGGGTCTGGGGCCAACGTCCTGACTTTC. This translates into CASSGGSGANVLTF.

The chain uses TRBV29-1 and TRBJ2-1; 15 bases agree with TRBD2. With 6 bases clipped from V and 8 bases from J, the junction kept 8 bases outside the gene matches. Per germline, CDR1 SQVTM and CDR2 ANQGSEA. The CDR3 runs 15 residues. CDR3 sequence: CSVGGTSGGRDEQFF. The CDR3 DNA reads TGCAGCGTAGGAGGGACTAGCGGGGGGAGGGATGAGCAGTTCTTC.

The chain links TRBV27 to TRBJ2-1, with D possibly being TRBD1 (6 bases). Germline V CDR1 and CDR2: MNHEY, SMNVEV (reference sequence). Trimming took 9 bases from V and 0 from J, leaving 15 bases between them. The CDR3 is 15 amino acids. The CDR3 nucleotides are TGTGCCAGTTCGTCGGCGGACAGCTCCTACAATGAGCAGTTCTTC. Encoded protein: CASSSADSSYNEQFF.

The rearrangement uses TRBV30 and TRBJ1-1, with D tentatively TRBD1 (5 bases). CDR3 length: 14 amino acids. Germline assignment: CDR1 GTSNPN and CDR2 SVGIG (reference sequence). Trimming stripped 3 bases from V and 1 base from J, with 12 bases between. CDR3: CAWSPGAGNTEAFF. The CDR3 bases are TGTGCCTGGAGCCCTGGGGCAGGGAACACTGAAGCTTTCTTT.

The chain has TRBV7-2 and TRBJ1-2; 8 bases agree with TRBD1. The CDR3 is 14 amino acids. V shed 5 bases, J shed 3 bases, and the junction held 5 bases outside the gene matches. Germline V gene sequence: CDR1 SGHTA, CDR2 FQGNSA. CDR3 loop: CASSVQGEDYGYTF. Written as DNA, the CDR3 is TGTGCCAGCAGCGTACAGGGGGAAGACTATGGCTACACCTTC.

Turning to this clone: One end of the junction is discordant with germline, which a read error may explain. The V gene is TRBV20-1, the J gene TRBJ2-5, with no clear D. CDR3 length equals 11 residues. Germline CDR1 and CDR2: DFQATT and SNEGSKA (reference sequence). CDR3 loop: CSASKAETQYF. The CDR3 coding sequence is TGCAGTGCTAGTAAGGCGGAGACTCAGTACTTC.

In regard to this clone: Other DNA sequences in the sample encode the same CDR3. The gene calls are TRBV4-1 and TRBJ1-2; weak D call: TRBD1 (5 bases). This CDR3 has 16 amino acids. Germline V gene data show CDR1 as MGHRA and CDR2 as YSYEKL. Trimming removed 1 base at V and 6 bases at J, with 18 bases between. The CDR3, as DNA: TGCGCCAGCAGCCAAGTAAAACGGCAGGGCAGGGATGGCTACACCTTC. Residues: CASSQVKRQGRDGYTF.

This rearrangement joins TRBV7-9 to TRBJ2-1; the match to TRBD1 covers 7 bases. With 5 bases clipped from V and 1 base from J, the junction kept 14 bases outside the gene matches. The CDR3 consists of 18 residues. CDR1 is SEHNR and CDR2 is FQNEAQ in the germline V gene (reference sequence). CDR3 nucleotide sequence: TGTGCCAGCAGCCCAGACGGCGGCGCAGGGGGTTCCTACAATGAGCAGTTCTTC. Residues: CASSPDGGAGGSYNEQFF.

The chain carries TRBV2 and TRBJ2-5; TRBD2 agrees at 7 bases. The V and J ends lost 6 bases and 11 bases, in that order; junction bases with no gene match: 24. In germline, CDR1 is SNHLY, CDR2 FYNNEI. This CDR3 comprises 17 residues. The CDR3 region is CASRDPTSRERLREQYF. In DNA, the CDR3 is TGTGCCAGCAGGGACCCTACTTCGCGGGAGAGACTTCGGGAGCAGTACTTC.

This clone was recorded once. This chain links TRBV2 with TRBJ2-4; 10 bases fit TRBD2. V lost 1 base and J lost 1; bases outside the gene matches: 10. The germline gives CDR1 SNHLY, CDR2 FYNNEI. The CDR3 length is 19 residues. The DNA of the CDR3 is TGTGCCAGCAGTGAAGGGGGACTAGCGACCATCGGGGCCAAAAACATTCAGTACTTC. Translating gives CASSEGGLATIGAKNIQYF.

The CDR3 bases are TGTGCCAGCTCACCTTTTCTGACTAGCGGGAGCGACGAGCAGTACTTC. This translates into CASSPFLTSGSDEQYF. The J gene is TRBJ2-7, the V gene TRBV18; the match to TRBD2 covers 12 bases. V was clipped by 3 bases and J by 5 bases; unmatched bases: 8. The CDR3 loop spans 16 amino acids. Germline CDR1 KGHSH, CDR2 LQKENI.

V is TRBV6-1 and J is TRBJ1-5; no reliable D call. V was trimmed by 2 bases and J by 0 bases, leaving 5 bases between them. This CDR3 has 14 amino acids. CDR1 is MNHNS and CDR2 is SASEGT in the germline V gene. CDR3 bases: TGTGCCAGCAGTGAAAGCAATAGCAATCAGCCCCAGCATTTT. Translating it yields CASSESNSNQPQHF.